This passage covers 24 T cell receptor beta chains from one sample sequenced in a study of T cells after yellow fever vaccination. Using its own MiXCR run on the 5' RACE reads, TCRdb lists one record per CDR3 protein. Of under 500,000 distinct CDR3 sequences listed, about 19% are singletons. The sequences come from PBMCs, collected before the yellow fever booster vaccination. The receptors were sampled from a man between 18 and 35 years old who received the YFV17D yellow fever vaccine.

The CDR3 region has the DNA TGCGCCAGCAGCTTAAGCGGGGGGGGCCTCGATGAGCAGTTCTTC. It translates to CASSLSGGGLDEQFF. The J gene is TRBJ2-1, the V gene TRBV5-1; 10 bases align to TRBD2. The CDR3 runs 15 residues. CDR1 SGHRS and CDR2 YFSETQ come from the germline V gene. With 2 bases clipped from V and 8 bases from J, the junction kept 7 bases outside the gene matches.

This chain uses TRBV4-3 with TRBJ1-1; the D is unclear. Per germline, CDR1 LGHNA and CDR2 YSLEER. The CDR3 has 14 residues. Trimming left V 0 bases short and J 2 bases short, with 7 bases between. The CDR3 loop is CASSQDARNTEAFF. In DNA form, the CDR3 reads TGCGCCAGCAGCCAAGACGCAAGAAACACTGAAGCTTTCTTT.

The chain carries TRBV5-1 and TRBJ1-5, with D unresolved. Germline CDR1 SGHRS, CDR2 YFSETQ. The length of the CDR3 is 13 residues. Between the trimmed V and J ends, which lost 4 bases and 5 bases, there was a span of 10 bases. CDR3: CASSPSPDQPQHF. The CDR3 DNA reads TGCGCCAGCAGCCCCTCTCCCGATCAGCCCCAGCATTTT.

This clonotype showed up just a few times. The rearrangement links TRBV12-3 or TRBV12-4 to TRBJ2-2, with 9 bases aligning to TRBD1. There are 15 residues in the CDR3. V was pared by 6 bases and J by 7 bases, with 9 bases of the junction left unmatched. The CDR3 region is CASSPRQGGDGELFF. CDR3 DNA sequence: TGTGCCAGCAGCCCTCGACAGGGGGGGGACGGGGAGCTGTTTTTT.

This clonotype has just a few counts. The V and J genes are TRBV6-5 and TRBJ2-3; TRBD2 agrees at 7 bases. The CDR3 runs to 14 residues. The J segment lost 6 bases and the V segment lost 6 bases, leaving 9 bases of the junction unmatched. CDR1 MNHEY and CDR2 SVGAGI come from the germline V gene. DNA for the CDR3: TGTGCCAGCAGCCGTCCAACTAGCGCCGATACGCAGTATTTT. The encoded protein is CASSRPTSADTQYF.

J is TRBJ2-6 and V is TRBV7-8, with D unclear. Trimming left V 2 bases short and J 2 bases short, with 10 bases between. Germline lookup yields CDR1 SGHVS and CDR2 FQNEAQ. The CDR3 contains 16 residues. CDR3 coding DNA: TGTGCCAGCAGCTTATTTCAGGTTGCTGGGGCCAACGTCCTGACTTTC. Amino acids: CASSLFQVAGANVLTF.

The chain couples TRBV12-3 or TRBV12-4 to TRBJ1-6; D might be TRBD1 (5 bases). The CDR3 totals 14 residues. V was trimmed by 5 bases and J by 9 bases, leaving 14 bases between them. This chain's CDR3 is CASSSMGRFSPLHF. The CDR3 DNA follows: TGTGCCAGCAGTAGTATGGGGCGATTTTCACCCCTCCACTTT.

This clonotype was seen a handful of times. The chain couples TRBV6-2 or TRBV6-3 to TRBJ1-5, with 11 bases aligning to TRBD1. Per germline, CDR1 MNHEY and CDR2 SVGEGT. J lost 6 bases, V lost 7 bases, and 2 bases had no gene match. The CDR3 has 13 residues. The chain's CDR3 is CASTGTGGQPQHF. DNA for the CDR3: TGTGCCAGCACTGGGACAGGGGGTCAGCCCCAGCATTTT.

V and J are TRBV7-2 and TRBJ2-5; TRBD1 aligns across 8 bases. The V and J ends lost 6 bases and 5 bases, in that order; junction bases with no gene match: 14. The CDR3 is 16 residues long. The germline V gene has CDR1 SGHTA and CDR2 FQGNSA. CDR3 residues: CASSNSRGRSGETQYF. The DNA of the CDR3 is TGTGCCAGCAGTAACTCCAGGGGGCGCTCAGGCGAGACCCAGTACTTC. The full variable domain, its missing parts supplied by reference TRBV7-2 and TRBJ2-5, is GAGVSQSPSNKVTEKGKDVELRCDPISGHTALYWYRQSLGQGLEFLIYFQGNSAPDKSGLPSDRFSAERTGGSVSTLTIQRTQQEDSAVYLCASSNSRGRSGETQYFGPGTRLLVL.

The CDR3 protein is CASAGEDTQYF. CDR3 DNA sequence: TGCGCCAGCGCTGGGGAGGATACGCAGTATTTT. V and J are TRBV5-1 and TRBJ2-3, with D perhaps matching TRBD2 (5 bases). Germline CDR1 and CDR2: SGHRS and YFSETQ. The CDR3 has 11 residues. The ends were cut back, 7 bases at V and 6 bases at J, with 9 bases in the middle. Supplemented by reference TRBV5-1 and TRBJ2-3, the full variable domain reads KAGVTQTPRYLIKTRGQQVTLSCSPISGHRSVSWYQQTPGQGLQFLFEYFSETQRNKGNFPGRFSGRQFSNSRSEMNVSTLELGDSALYLCASAGEDTQYFGPGTRLTVL.

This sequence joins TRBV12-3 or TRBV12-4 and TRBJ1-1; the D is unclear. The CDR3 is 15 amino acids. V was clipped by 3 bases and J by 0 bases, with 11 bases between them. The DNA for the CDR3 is TGTGCCAGCAGTTTCGGCAGGCGGTTGAACACTGAAGCTTTCTTT. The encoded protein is CASSFGRRLNTEAFF.

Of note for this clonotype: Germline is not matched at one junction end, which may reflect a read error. In DNA form, the CDR3 reads TGCGCCAGCAGCTTGGATCCAGCGGGGTTGCAGGGAGATAGGCAGTATTTT. It codes for CASSLDPAGLQGDRQYF. The rearrangement uses TRBV5-1 and TRBJ2-3; TRBD2 aligns across 7 bases. Germline values: CDR1 SGHRS, CDR2 YFSETQ. This CDR3 has 17 amino acids.

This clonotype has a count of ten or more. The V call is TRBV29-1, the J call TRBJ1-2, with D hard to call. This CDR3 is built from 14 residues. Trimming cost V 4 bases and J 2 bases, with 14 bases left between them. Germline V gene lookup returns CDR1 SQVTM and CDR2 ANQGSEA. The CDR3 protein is CSVVAQETNYGYTF. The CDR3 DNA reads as TGCAGCGTTGTGGCGCAGGAAACAAACTATGGCTACACCTTC.

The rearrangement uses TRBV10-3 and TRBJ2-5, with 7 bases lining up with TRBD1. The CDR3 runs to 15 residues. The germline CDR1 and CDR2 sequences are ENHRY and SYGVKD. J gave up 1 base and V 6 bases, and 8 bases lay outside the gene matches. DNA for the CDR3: TGTGCCATCAGCCGCCAGGGGGTAGTCCAAGAGACCCAGTACTTC. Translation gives CAISRQGVVQETQYF.

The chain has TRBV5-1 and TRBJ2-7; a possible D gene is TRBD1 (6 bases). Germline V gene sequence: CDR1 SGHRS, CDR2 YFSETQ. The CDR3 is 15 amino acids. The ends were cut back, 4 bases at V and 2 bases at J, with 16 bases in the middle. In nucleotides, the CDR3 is TGCGCCAGCAGCGAGCAGGGGTCGGGTACCTACGAGCAGTACTTC. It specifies CASSEQGSGTYEQYF. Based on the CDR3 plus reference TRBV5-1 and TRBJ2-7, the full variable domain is KAGVTQTPRYLIKTRGQQVTLSCSPISGHRSVSWYQQTPGQGLQFLFEYFSETQRNKGNFPGRFSGRQFSNSRSEMNVSTLELGDSALYLCASSEQGSGTYEQYFGPGTRLTVT.

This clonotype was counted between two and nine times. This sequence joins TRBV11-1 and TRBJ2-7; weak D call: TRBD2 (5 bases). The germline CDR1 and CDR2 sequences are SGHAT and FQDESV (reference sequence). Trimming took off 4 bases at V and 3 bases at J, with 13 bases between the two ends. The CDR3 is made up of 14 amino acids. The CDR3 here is CASSSPGRGYEQYV. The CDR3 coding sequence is TGTGCCAGCAGCTCCCCGGGTCGGGGCTACGAGCAGTACGTC.

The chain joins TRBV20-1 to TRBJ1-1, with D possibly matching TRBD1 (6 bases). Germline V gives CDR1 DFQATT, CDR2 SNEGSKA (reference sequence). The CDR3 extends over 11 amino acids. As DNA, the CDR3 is TGCAGGGGGGCCAGGTACACTGAAGCTTTCTTT. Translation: CRGARYTEAFF.

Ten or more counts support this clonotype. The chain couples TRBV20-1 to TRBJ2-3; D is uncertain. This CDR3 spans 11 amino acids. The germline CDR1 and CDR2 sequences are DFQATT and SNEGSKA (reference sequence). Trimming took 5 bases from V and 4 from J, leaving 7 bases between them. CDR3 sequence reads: CSAEPADTQYF. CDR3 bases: TGCAGTGCTGAGCCGGCAGATACGCAGTATTTT.

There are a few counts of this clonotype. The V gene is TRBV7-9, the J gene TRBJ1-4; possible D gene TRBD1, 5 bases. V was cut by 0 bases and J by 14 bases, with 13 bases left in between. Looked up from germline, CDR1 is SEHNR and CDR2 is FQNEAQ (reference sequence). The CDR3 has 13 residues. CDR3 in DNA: TGTGCCAGCAGCTTAGCCGGGACCATAAACCTGTTTTTT. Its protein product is CASSLAGTINLFF. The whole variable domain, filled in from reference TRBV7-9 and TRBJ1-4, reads DTGVSQNPRHKITKRGQNVTFRCDPISEHNRLYWYRQTLGQGPEFLTYFQNEAQLEKSRLLSDRFSAERPKGSFSTLEIQRTEQGDSAMYLCASSLAGTINLFFGSGTQLSVL.

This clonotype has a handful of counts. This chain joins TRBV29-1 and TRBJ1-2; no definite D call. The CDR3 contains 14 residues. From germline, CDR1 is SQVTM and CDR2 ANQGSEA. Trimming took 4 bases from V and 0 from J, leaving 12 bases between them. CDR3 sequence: CSVGSWASNYGYTF. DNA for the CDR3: TGCAGCGTTGGTTCTTGGGCCTCTAACTATGGCTACACCTTC.

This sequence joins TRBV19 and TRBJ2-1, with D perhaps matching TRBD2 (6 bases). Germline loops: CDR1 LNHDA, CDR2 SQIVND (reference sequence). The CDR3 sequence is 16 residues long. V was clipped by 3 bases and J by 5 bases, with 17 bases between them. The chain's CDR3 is CASSIVGNGGNNEQFF. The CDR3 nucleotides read TGTGCCAGTAGTATCGTGGGGAATGGGGGGAACAATGAGCAGTTCTTC.

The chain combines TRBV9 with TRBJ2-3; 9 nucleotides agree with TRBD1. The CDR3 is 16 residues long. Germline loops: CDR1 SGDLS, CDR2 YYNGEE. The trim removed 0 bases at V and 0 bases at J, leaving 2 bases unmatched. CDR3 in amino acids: CASSVGGTGSTDTQYF. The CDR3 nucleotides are TGTGCCAGCAGCGTAGGGGGGACAGGGAGCACAGATACGCAGTATTTT. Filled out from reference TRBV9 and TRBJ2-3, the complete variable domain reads DSGVTQTPKHLITATGQRVTLRCSPRSGDLSVYWYQQSLDQGLQFLIQYYNGEERAKGNILERFSAQQFPDLHSELNLSSLELGDSALYFCASSVGGTGSTDTQYFGPGTRLTVL.

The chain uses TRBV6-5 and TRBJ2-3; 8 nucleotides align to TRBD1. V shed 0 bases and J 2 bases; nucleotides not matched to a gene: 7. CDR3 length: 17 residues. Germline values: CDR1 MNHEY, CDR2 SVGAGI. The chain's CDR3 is CASSYSNGQGNTDTQYF. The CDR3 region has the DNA TGTGCCAGCAGTTACTCCAACGGACAGGGAAACACAGATACGCAGTATTTT.

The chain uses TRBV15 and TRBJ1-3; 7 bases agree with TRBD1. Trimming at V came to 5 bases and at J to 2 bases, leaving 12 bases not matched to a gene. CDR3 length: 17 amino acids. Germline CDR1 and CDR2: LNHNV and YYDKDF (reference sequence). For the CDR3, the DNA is TGTGCCACCAGCGGGCCACAGACAGGGTTCACTGGAAACACCATATATTTT. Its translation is CATSGPQTGFTGNTIYF.